Following are 17 T cell receptor beta chains from one sample sequenced in a study of breast tumors, draining lymph nodes, adjacent tissues. Each CDR3 protein is one row after TCRdb ran MiXCR on the multiplex PCR reads. The sample has more than 10,000 distinct CDR3 sequences, roughly 57% seen once. Sequenced material: tumor-adjacent breast tissue. The receptors here all came from a female donor with breast cancer. Some clones in this sample may be carry-over from other donors' samples.

V and J are TRBV10-3 and TRBJ2-7; D uncertain. V was pared by 6 bases and J by 2 bases, with 8 bases between. The CDR3 has 12 residues. The V gene's germline CDR1 is ENHRY and CDR2 SYGVKD. CDR3 sequence reads: CAISSRPYEQYF. The CDR3 nucleotides read TGTGCCATCAGCTCCCGGCCCTACGAGCAGTACTTC.

This clonotype was detected ten times or more. The germline gene is not matched at one end of the junction; a read error may be the cause. The rearrangement links TRBV7-3 to TRBJ2-5; 9 positions agree with TRBD2. The CDR3 length is 17 residues. Germline V lookup: CDR1 SGHTA, CDR2 FQGTGA. CDR3 DNA: TGTGCCAGCAGCTTAGGGCGGGGGGGCCAATCGCAAGAGCCCCAGTACTTC. Encoded protein: CASSLGRGGQSQEPQYF.

The V and J genes are TRBV24-1 and TRBJ1-6; D might be TRBD1 (6 bases). Germline V gene data show CDR1 as KGHDR and CDR2 as SFDVKD. This CDR3 has 18 amino acids. Trimming took 0 bases from V and 7 from J, leaving 18 bases between them. This CDR3 is CATSDLKQGAIKNSPLHF. As DNA, the CDR3 is TGTGCCACCAGTGATTTGAAACAGGGAGCAATCAAGAATTCACCCCTCCACTTT.

The rearrangement joins TRBV10-2 to TRBJ1-2; no definite D call. V was clipped by 3 bases and J by 4 bases, with 12 bases between them. Germline V CDR1 and CDR2: WSHSY, SAAADI. The CDR3 spans 14 residues. CDR3 amino acids: CASSDRGEVYGYTF. As DNA, the CDR3 is TGCGCCAGCAGTGATCGTGGGGAGGTCTATGGCTACACCTTC.

The table lists this clonotype with many counts. The rearrangement joins TRBV7-8 to TRBJ2-7; D is tentatively TRBD1 or TRBD2 (5 bases each). Germline V gene sequence: CDR1 SGHVS, CDR2 FQNEAQ. The V gene lost 1 base and the J gene lost 0 bases, with 19 bases spanning the gap. The CDR3 sequence is 18 residues long. CDR3 sequence (DNA): TGTGCCAGCAGCTTAGGTGGTGGGGCAGGGAGTATCTCCTACGAGCAGTACTTC. Protein: CASSLGGGAGSISYEQYF.

This chain joins TRBV29-1 and TRBJ2-2; D is unclear. Germline CDR1 reads SQVTM; CDR2 reads ANQGSEA. V dropped 4 bases and J dropped 4 bases, with 7 bases sitting between them. The CDR3 is made up of 12 amino acids. The CDR3 is CSVAPFTGELFF. CDR3 bases: TGCAGCGTTGCGCCTTTCACCGGGGAGCTGTTTTTT.

A single count supports this clonotype. This chain joins TRBV5-1 and TRBJ1-2, with 9 nucleotides matching TRBD1. The CDR3 loop spans 16 amino acids. The junction had 13 bases not matched to a gene; V was cut back by 4 bases and J by 6 bases. The germline V gene encodes CDR1 SGHRS and CDR2 YFSETQ. This chain's CDR3 is CASSADPGQGADGYTF. The CDR3 nucleotides are TGCGCCAGCAGCGCCGACCCGGGACAGGGCGCAGATGGCTACACCTTC.

To note about this clonotype: An end of the junction differs from the germline gene, which may be a read error. The chain links TRBV9 to TRBJ1-1; 10 bases align to TRBD1. The CDR3 spans 14 residues. Germline V gives CDR1 SGDLS, CDR2 YYNGEE. The CDR3 DNA follows: TGTGCCAGCAGCTTCGGACAGGGGGGGACTGAAGCTTCCTTT. Protein: CASSFGQGGTEASF.

The chain has TRBV7-2 and TRBJ1-6; 7 bases align to TRBD1. The CDR3 has 15 residues. V shed 1 base and J 6 bases; nucleotides not matched to a gene: 3. Germline V gene lookup returns CDR1 SGHTA and CDR2 FQGNSA. The CDR3 bases are TGTGCCAGCAGCTTAGGACAGGGTCCTAATTCACCCCTCCACTTT. Translating gives CASSLGQGPNSPLHF.

There are a few counts of this clonotype. The rearrangement joins TRBV4-2 to TRBJ1-3; D remains unclear. The CDR3 runs 16 residues. CDR1 is LGHNA, CDR2 YNFKEQ, per germline. With 2 bases removed from V and 3 bases from J, the gap between germline ends came to 14 bases. The CDR3 loop is CASSQTFSGDGNTIYF. CDR3 sequence (DNA): TGTGCCAGCAGCCAAACTTTCTCAGGAGATGGAAACACCATATATTTT.

The chain employs TRBV15 and TRBJ1-2; D is ambiguous. The ends were cut back, 0 bases at V and 6 bases at J, with 17 bases in the middle. Germline loops: CDR1 LNHNV, CDR2 YYDKDF (reference sequence). The CDR3 has 16 amino acids. In DNA form, the CDR3 reads TGTGCCACCAGCAGAGATAACGTCCCCACGGCAGATGGCTACACCTTC. Translation: CATSRDNVPTADGYTF.

This clonotype was seen ten or more times. V is TRBV28 and J is TRBJ2-7; TRBD2 agrees at 10 bases. Looked up from germline, CDR1 is MDHEN and CDR2 is SYDVKM. V trimming: 2 bases; J trimming: 3 bases; junction bases outside the gene matches: 7. The CDR3 is 16 residues long. CDR3 in amino acids: CASSLELAGSDYEQYF. DNA for the CDR3: TGTGCCAGCAGTTTAGAACTAGCGGGGAGTGACTACGAGCAGTACTTC.

Comments on this clonotype: Since no conserved phenylalanine or tryptophan closes the CDR3, a read error is the likely cause. Because the CDR3's place on the DNA is in doubt, the DNA is left out and the CDR3 is given as listed by TCRdb. This rearrangement joins TRBV7-9 to TRBJ1-1; the D call of TRBD1 is as the table states it, not checked on the DNA. The CDR3 has 16 amino acids, counting both end residues. Germline V CDR1 and CDR2: SEHNR, FQNEAQ (reference sequence). The CDR3 reads CASSLADAGTGAYPFL.

J is TRBJ2-5 and V is TRBV20-1; 7 bases map to TRBD1. The V gene's germline CDR1 is DFQATT and CDR2 SNEGSKA (reference sequence). This CDR3 spans 13 amino acids. Germline trimming cut 5 bases from V and 3 bases from J; bases unmatched to any gene: 6. The CDR3 region has the DNA TGCAGTGCTGCCCGGGACAGCGAAGAGACCCAGTACTTC. This gives the protein CSAARDSEETQYF.

The V gene is TRBV7-9, the J gene TRBJ1-6, with TRBD1 identical over 8 bases. J lost 7 bases, V lost 5 bases, and 1 base had no gene match. CDR3 size: 13 residues. The germline CDR1 and CDR2 sequences are SEHNR and FQNEAQ (reference sequence). DNA for the CDR3: TGTGCCAGCAGCAGGGACAGGAATTCACCCCTCCACTTT. It codes for CASSRDRNSPLHF.

This chain connects TRBV7-2 to TRBJ2-1; 9 bases fit TRBD2. Trimming took 6 bases from V and 3 from J; bases not matched to a gene: 9. This CDR3 comprises 16 residues. Germline V lookup: CDR1 SGHTA, CDR2 FQGNSA. The CDR3 loop is CASSYFSGGFYNEQFF. CDR3 sequence (DNA): TGTGCCAGCAGTTACTTTAGCGGGGGATTCTACAATGAGCAGTTCTTC.

There are a few counts of this clonotype. This chain joins TRBV5-1 and TRBJ1-2, with 8 bases identical to TRBD1. The trim removed 4 bases at V and 1 base at J, leaving 6 bases unmatched. Germline assignment: CDR1 SGHRS and CDR2 YFSETQ. This CDR3 region has 15 residues. CDR3 in amino acids: CASSPYGQGNYGYTF. CDR3 in DNA: TGCGCCAGCAGCCCGTACGGACAGGGTAACTATGGCTACACCTTC.